Listed here are 29 T cell receptor beta chains from one sample, sequenced in a study of cytomegalovirus exposure and HLA in healthy donors. Sequencing was performed with immunoSEQ multiplex PCR; in TCRdb, only in-frame clones are kept and a portion is missing. The sample holds fewer than 120,000 clones, approximately 90% seen once. Input material: PBMCs. The source of these receptors is a woman between 18 and 29 years old in good health and CMV-seronegative.

This clone was observed a single time. V is TRBV19 and J is TRBJ2-3; 7 bases are a match to TRBD2. This CDR3 spans 14 amino acids. Trimming took 2 bases from V and 1 from J; bases not matched to a gene: 0. Germline V gene lookup returns CDR1 LNHDA and CDR2 SQIVND (reference sequence). This CDR3 is CASSISGGTDTQYF. CDR3 DNA: TGTGCCAGTAGTATAAGCGGGGGCACAGATACGCAGTATTTT.

This clone was detected only a few times. The chain combines TRBV11-2 with TRBJ2-1; 8 nucleotides align to TRBD2. The CDR3 has 14 amino acids. Germline CDR1 reads SGHAT; CDR2 reads FQNNGV. V trimming: 5 bases; J trimming: 16 bases; junction bases outside the gene matches: 16. The CDR3 region has the DNA TGTGCCAGCAGCCAAGCGGGTAGCGGGACCTTCCAATTCTTC. This encodes CASSQAGSGTFQFF. The full variable domain, rest sourced from reference TRBV11-2 and TRBJ2-1, is EAGVAQSPRYKIIEKRQSVAFWCNPISGHATLYWYQQILGQGPKLLIQFQNNGVVDDSQLPKDRFSAERLKGVDSTLKIQPAKLEDSAVYLCASSQAGSGTFQFFGPGTRLTVL.

CDR3 bases: TGTGCCAGCAGCTCACCGACAGGGGCCGCATACGAGCAGTACTTC. The encoded protein is CASSSPTGAAYEQYF. The J gene is TRBJ2-7, the V gene TRBV7-3, with 8 bases that match TRBD1. Germline V gene sequence: CDR1 SGHTA, CDR2 FQGTGA. Trimming at V came to 4 bases and at J to 4 bases, leaving 9 bases not matched to a gene. The CDR3 runs 15 residues.

This clone has just one count. The genes are TRBV7-2 and TRBJ2-1; no definite D call. The V end was cut by 0 bases, the J end by 3 bases, with 12 bases between. Germline V gene sequence: CDR1 SGHTA, CDR2 FQGNSA. The CDR3 is 16 residues long. The CDR3: CASSLATEVVYNEQFF. The CDR3 nucleotides are TGTGCCAGCAGCTTAGCGACTGAAGTAGTCTACAATGAGCAGTTCTTC. Using reference TRBV7-2 and TRBJ2-1 for the parts outside the CDR3, the full variable domain is GAGVSQSPSNKVTEKGKDVELRCDPISGHTALYWYRQSLGQGLEFLIYFQGNSAPDKSGLPSDRFSAERTGGSVSTLTIQRTQQEDSAVYLCASSLATEVVYNEQFFGPGTRLTVL.

The V and J genes are TRBV2 and TRBJ1-4; maybe TRBD1 (6 bases). Trimming shortened V by 8 bases and J by 8 bases, and 18 bases separated the two germline ends. The germline CDR1 and CDR2 sequences are SNHLY and FYNNEI. The CDR3 consists of 14 residues. The CDR3 region has the DNA TGTGCCAGCGTCACAGGGTTTAATGAGGAAAAACTGTTTTTT. This translates into CASVTGFNEEKLFF.

Only one count was recorded for this clone. J is TRBJ2-7 and V is TRBV11-2, with D possibly being TRBD1 (6 bases). The CDR3 has 16 residues. Trimming removed 5 bases at V and 1 base at J, with 18 bases between. Germline lookup yields CDR1 SGHAT and CDR2 FQNNGV. DNA for the CDR3: TGTGCCAGCAGCCTCTACTGGACAGTTTCTTCCTACGAGCAGTACTTC. It translates to CASSLYWTVSSYEQYF.

This clone was seen only once. In nucleotides, the CDR3 is TGCGCCAGCAGCTTGGTTCGGACTAGCGGGAGTAGTGAGCAGTTCTTC. Translating gives CASSLVRTSGSSEQFF. The chain links TRBV5-1 to TRBJ2-1; 13 bases fit TRBD2. The V gene end was trimmed by 0 bases and the J gene end by 9 bases; junction bases not matched to a gene: 6. The CDR3 runs to 16 residues. From germline, CDR1 is SGHRS and CDR2 YFSETQ.

V and J are TRBV28 and TRBJ1-1; 9 bases are shared with TRBD1. There are 15 residues in the CDR3. The V gene's germline CDR1 is MDHEN and CDR2 SYDVKM. V lost 4 bases and J lost 4; bases outside the gene matches: 7. The CDR3 loop reads CASSWSTGGTTEAFF. The CDR3 nucleotides read TGTGCCAGCAGTTGGTCGACAGGGGGTACCACTGAAGCTTTCTTT.

J is TRBJ2-3 and V is TRBV29-1, with a tentative D call TRBD1 (6 bases). Germline assignment: CDR1 SQVTM and CDR2 ANQGSEA. Between the trimmed V and J ends, which lost 0 bases and 3 bases, there was a span of 16 bases. The CDR3 is made up of 16 amino acids. The CDR3 loop reads CSVEEIRGEVTDTQYF. CDR3 in DNA: TGCAGCGTTGAAGAGATCAGGGGTGAAGTGACAGATACGCAGTATTTT.

This rearrangement joins TRBV11-2 to TRBJ2-5; D not resolved. Germline V gives CDR1 SGHAT, CDR2 FQNNGV. The CDR3 has 14 amino acids. The ends were cut back, 1 base at V and 2 bases at J, with 8 bases in the middle. The CDR3: CASSLAPTQETQYF. The CDR3 DNA follows: TGTGCCAGCAGCTTAGCACCGACTCAAGAGACCCAGTACTTC.

The V call is TRBV27, the J call TRBJ1-2, with 12 bases lining up with TRBD1. Germline V lookup: CDR1 MNHEY, CDR2 SMNVEV (reference sequence). V trimming: 5 bases; J trimming: 4 bases; junction bases outside the gene matches: 5. This CDR3 is 15 amino acids long. The CDR3 DNA follows: TGTGCCAGCAGTCTGGGGACAGGGGGCTTCTATGGCTACACCTTC. This translates into CASSLGTGGFYGYTF.

The chain recombines TRBV6-1 with TRBJ2-7, with TRBD2 identical over 9 bases. The germline V gene has CDR1 MNHNS and CDR2 SASEGT. The CDR3 extends over 14 amino acids. Trimming took 5 bases from V and 0 from J; bases not matched to a gene: 2. The CDR3 DNA reads TGTGCCAGCAGTTTTAGCGGGAGCTCCTACGAGCAGTACTTC. It specifies CASSFSGSSYEQYF.

The chain is built from TRBV30 and TRBJ2-7, with D unclear. The CDR3 consists of 12 residues. Deletions cut 4 bases from V and 0 bases from J, with 7 bases between. Germline CDR1 is GTSNPN and CDR2 is SVGIG (reference sequence). The CDR3 DNA follows: TGTGCCTGGAAGGCTAGCTCCTACGAGCAGTACTTC. Amino acids: CAWKASSYEQYF.

The gene calls are TRBV6-5 and TRBJ1-5; TRBD1 matches 8 bases. Germline CDR1 MNHEY, CDR2 SVGAGI. V gave up 6 bases and J gave up 4 bases; unmatched junction bases: 8. This CDR3 contains 15 residues. The CDR3, as DNA: TGTGCCAGCAGCCCCCGCAGGGGGCGAAATCAGCCCCAGCATTTT. Translating it yields CASSPRRGRNQPQHF.

V is TRBV29-1 and J is TRBJ1-1, with D perhaps TRBD1 (6 bases). This CDR3 is 14 amino acids long. Between the trimmed V and J ends, which lost 6 bases and 3 bases, there was a span of 17 bases. CDR1 and CDR2 (germline): SQVTM, ANQGSEA. The CDR3 here is CSVRGRQADTEAFF. The CDR3 region has the DNA TGCAGCGTCAGAGGACGACAGGCGGACACTGAAGCTTTCTTT.

The V call is TRBV18, the J call TRBJ1-1, with D tentatively TRBD1 (6 bases). Germline CDR1 reads KGHSH; CDR2 reads LQKENI. CDR3 size: 16 residues. V was trimmed by 4 bases and J by 3 bases, leaving 18 bases between them. The CDR3 sequence is CASSREQGRVDTEAFF. CDR3 nucleotide sequence: TGTGCCAGCTCACGCGAACAGGGCAGAGTGGACACTGAAGCTTTCTTT.

This sequence joins TRBV30 and TRBJ2-1; 7 bases align to TRBD1. V dropped 2 bases and J dropped 6; count of bases not matched to a gene: 7. The V gene's germline CDR1 is GTSNPN and CDR2 SVGIG (reference sequence). The CDR3 loop spans 14 amino acids. This chain's CDR3 is CAWSRLTGRNEQFF. CDR3 DNA sequence: TGTGCCTGGAGTCGACTGACAGGGCGCAATGAGCAGTTCTTC.

The chain carries TRBV5-1 and TRBJ2-7; maybe TRBD1 (6 bases). This CDR3 comprises 16 residues. With 6 bases removed from V and 0 bases from J, the gap between germline ends came to 19 bases. CDR1 SGHRS and CDR2 YFSETQ come from the germline V gene. CDR3 sequence: CASTPTPGTLSYEQYF. CDR3 sequence (DNA): TGCGCCAGCACCCCGACCCCCGGGACACTCTCCTACGAGCAGTACTTC.

The chain couples TRBV7-9 to TRBJ1-5; D perhaps matches TRBD1 (5 bases). CDR1 is SEHNR and CDR2 is FQNEAQ in the germline V gene (reference sequence). The CDR3 covers 15 residues. V was cut by 4 bases and J by 3 bases, with 13 bases left in between. The CDR3: CASSSTDNSNQPQHF. The CDR3 bases are TGTGCCAGCAGCTCGACAGACAACTCCAATCAGCCCCAGCATTTT.

The genes are TRBV5-1 and TRBJ1-3, with D uncertain. Germline-derived CDR1 and CDR2 are SGHRS and YFSETQ. Trimming pared 0 bases from V and 0 bases from J, leaving 10 bases between. This CDR3 is 16 amino acids long. The DNA of the CDR3 is TGCGCCAGCAGCTTGGCCGGGTCTGTCTCTGGAAACACCATATATTTT. Encoded protein: CASSLAGSVSGNTIYF.

The gene calls are TRBV27 and TRBJ2-7; 8 positions agree with TRBD1. J lost 5 bases, V lost 10 bases, and 7 bases had no gene match. Germline V CDR1 and CDR2: MNHEY, SMNVEV (reference sequence). The CDR3 contains 12 residues. The CDR3 DNA sequence: TGTGCCACGCAGGGGGCTTCGAACGAGCAGTACTTC. Amino acids: CATQGASNEQYF.

The chain employs TRBV7-6 and TRBJ2-1; D is possibly TRBD2 (6 bases). The CDR3 runs 12 residues. The V and J ends lost 2 bases and 10 bases respectively, with 9 bases between them. Germline V gives CDR1 SGHVS, CDR2 FNYEAQ. The CDR3 here is CASSLPGEEQFF. CDR3 DNA sequence: TGTGCCAGCAGCTTACCGGGGGAGGAGCAGTTCTTC. The full variable domain, rest sourced from reference TRBV7-6 and TRBJ2-1, is GAGVSQSPRYKVTKRGQDVALRCDPISGHVSLYWYRQALGQGPEFLTYFNYEAQQDKSGLPNDRFSAERPEGSISTLTIQRTEQRDSAMYRCASSLPGEEQFFGPGTRLTVL.

The chain is built from TRBV10-3 and TRBJ1-2; 10 bases line up with TRBD1. V shed 3 bases and J 4 bases; nucleotides not matched to a gene: 5. The CDR3 length is 15 residues. Germline V CDR1 and CDR2: ENHRY, SYGVKD. CDR3 sequence reads: CAISDRDRGPYGYTF. The CDR3 region has the DNA TGTGCCATCAGTGATAGGGACAGGGGCCCCTATGGCTACACCTTC.

The chain employs TRBV10-3 and TRBJ2-1; TRBD2 matches 11 bases. Germline CDR1 reads ENHRY; CDR2 reads SYGVKD. The junction had 7 bases not matched to a gene; V was cut back by 10 bases and J by 5 bases. This CDR3 is built from 14 residues. CDR3 sequence: CATLAGGPNNEQFF. The CDR3 region has the DNA TGTGCCACCTTAGCGGGAGGGCCGAACAATGAGCAGTTCTTC.

The chain couples TRBV6-1 to TRBJ2-1, with 7 bases aligning to TRBD1. The CDR3 is 16 residues long. Losses at the gene ends were 2 bases for V and 2 bases for J; bases not matched to a gene: 6. CDR1 and CDR2 (germline): MNHNS, SASEGT. The CDR3 sequence is CASSESLDRTYNEQFF. In DNA, the CDR3 is TGTGCCAGCAGTGAATCCCTGGACAGGACCTACAATGAGCAGTTCTTC.

This clone was counted once. The J gene is TRBJ2-7, the V gene TRBV4-1, with 14 bases matching TRBD2. V lost 4 bases, J lost 5 bases, and 10 bases stayed unmatched. Germline V gene lookup returns CDR1 MGHRA and CDR2 YSYEKL. The CDR3 spans 17 residues. The CDR3 DNA reads TGCGCCAGCAGCCCGCAGACTAGCGGGGGGGCCATCAACGAGCAGTACTTC. It is translated as CASSPQTSGGAINEQYF.

CDR3 nucleotide sequence: TGTGCCAGCAGCCCGGCCCGGACTGCTTCCGGTGGCTACACCTTC. It codes for CASSPARTASGGYTF. This chain links TRBV5-6 with TRBJ1-2; D gene uncertain. Germline V CDR1 and CDR2: SGHDT, YYEEEE. V was pared by 4 bases and J by 7 bases, with 20 bases between. The CDR3 contains 15 residues.

The V and J genes are TRBV19 and TRBJ2-2, with TRBD2 matching 10 bases. The ends lost 5 bases at V and 0 bases at J; junction bases unmatched: 3. The CDR3 has 16 residues. The germline gives CDR1 LNHDA, CDR2 SQIVND (reference sequence). CDR3 sequence: CASSPGLAANTGELFF. CDR3 DNA: TGTGCCAGTAGTCCAGGACTAGCGGCGAACACCGGGGAGCTGTTTTTT.

The chain uses TRBV7-2 and TRBJ1-3; D might be TRBD1 (5 bases). V was cut by 1 base and J by 1 base, with 11 bases left in between. CDR3 length equals 16 residues. Germline loops: CDR1 SGHTA, CDR2 FQGNSA. The chain's CDR3 is CASSLVGPGSGNTIYF. For the CDR3, the DNA is TGTGCCAGCAGCTTAGTAGGGCCAGGGTCTGGAAACACCATATATTTT. Drawing the rest from reference TRBV7-2 and TRBJ1-3, the complete variable domain is GAGVSQSPSNKVTEKGKDVELRCDPISGHTALYWYRQSLGQGLEFLIYFQGNSAPDKSGLPSDRFSAERTGGSVSTLTIQRTQQEDSAVYLCASSLVGPGSGNTIYFGEGSWLTVV.